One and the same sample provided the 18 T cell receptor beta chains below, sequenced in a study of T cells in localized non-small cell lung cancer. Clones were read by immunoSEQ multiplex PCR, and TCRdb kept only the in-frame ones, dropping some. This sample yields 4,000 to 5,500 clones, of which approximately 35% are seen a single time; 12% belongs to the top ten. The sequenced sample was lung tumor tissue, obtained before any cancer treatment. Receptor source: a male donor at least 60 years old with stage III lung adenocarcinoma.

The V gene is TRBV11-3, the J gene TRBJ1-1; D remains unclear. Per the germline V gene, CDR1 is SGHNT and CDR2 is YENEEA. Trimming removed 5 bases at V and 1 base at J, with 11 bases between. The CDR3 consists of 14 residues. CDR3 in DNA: TGTGCCAGCAGCCACTCCGGCGCGAACACTGAAGCTTTCTTT. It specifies CASSHSGANTEAFF.

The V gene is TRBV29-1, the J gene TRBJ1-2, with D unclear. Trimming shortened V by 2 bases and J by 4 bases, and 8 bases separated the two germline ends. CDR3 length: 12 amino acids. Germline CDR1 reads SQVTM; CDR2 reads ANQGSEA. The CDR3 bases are TGCAGCGTTGAACGATCTCTCTATGGCTACACCTTC. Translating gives CSVERSLYGYTF.

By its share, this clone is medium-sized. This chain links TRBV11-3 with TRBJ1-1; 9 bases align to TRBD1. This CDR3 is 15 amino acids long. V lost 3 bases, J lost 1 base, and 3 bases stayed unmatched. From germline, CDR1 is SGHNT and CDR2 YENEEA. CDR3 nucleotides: TGTGCCAGCAGCTTGCTGACAGGGGGGAACACTGAAGCTTTCTTT. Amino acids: CASSLLTGGNTEAFF. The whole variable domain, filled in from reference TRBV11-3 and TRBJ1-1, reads EAGVVQSPRYKIIEKKQPVAFWCNPISGHNTLYWYLQNLGQGPELLIRYENEEAVDDSQLPKDRFSAERLKGVDSTLKIQPAELGDSAVYLCASSLLTGGNTEAFFGQGTRLTVV.

In DNA form, the CDR3 reads TGCGCCAGCAGCTTAGGGGCAGTCACTAACTATGGCTACACCTTC. Its translation is CASSLGAVTNYGYTF. This rearrangement joins TRBV5-1 to TRBJ1-2; perhaps TRBD1 as D (5 bases). V gave up 2 bases and J gave up 0 bases, with 11 bases separating them. CDR1 is SGHRS and CDR2 is YFSETQ in the germline V gene. CDR3 length: 15 residues.

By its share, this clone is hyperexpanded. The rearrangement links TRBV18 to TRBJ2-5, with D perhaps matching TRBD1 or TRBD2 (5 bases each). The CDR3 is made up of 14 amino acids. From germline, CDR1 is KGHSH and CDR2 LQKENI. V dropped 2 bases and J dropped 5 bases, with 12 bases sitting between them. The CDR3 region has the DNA TGTGCCAGCTCACCAGAGGGGAGCTGGGAGACCCAGTACTTC. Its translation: CASSPEGSWETQYF.

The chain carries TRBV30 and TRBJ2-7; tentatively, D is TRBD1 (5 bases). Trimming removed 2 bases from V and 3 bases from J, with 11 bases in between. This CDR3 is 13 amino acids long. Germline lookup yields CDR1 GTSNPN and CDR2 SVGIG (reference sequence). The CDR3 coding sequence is TGTGCCTGGAGTCAGGGCCGAGACTACGAGCAGTACTTC. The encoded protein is CAWSQGRDYEQYF.

For the CDR3, the DNA is TGTGCCAGCTCACCACAACAGGGGAGAGATACGCAGTATTTT. It translates to CASSPQQGRDTQYF. This chain connects TRBV18 to TRBJ2-3; the match to TRBD1 covers 7 bases. The ends lost 1 base at V and 5 bases at J; junction bases unmatched: 3. The CDR3 sequence is 14 residues long. Germline loops: CDR1 KGHSH, CDR2 LQKENI.

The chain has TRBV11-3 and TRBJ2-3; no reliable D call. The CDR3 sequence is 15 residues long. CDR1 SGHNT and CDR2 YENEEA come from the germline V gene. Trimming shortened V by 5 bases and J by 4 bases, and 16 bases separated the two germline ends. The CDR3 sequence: CASSLDGGRPDTQYF. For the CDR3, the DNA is TGTGCCAGCAGCCTTGACGGCGGCAGACCAGATACGCAGTATTTT.

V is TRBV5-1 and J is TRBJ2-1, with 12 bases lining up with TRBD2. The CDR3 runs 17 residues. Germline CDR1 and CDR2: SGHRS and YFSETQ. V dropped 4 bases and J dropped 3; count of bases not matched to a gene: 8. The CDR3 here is CASSPGTSGPLYNEQFF. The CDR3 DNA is TGCGCCAGCAGCCCCGGGACTAGCGGGCCGCTCTACAATGAGCAGTTCTTC.

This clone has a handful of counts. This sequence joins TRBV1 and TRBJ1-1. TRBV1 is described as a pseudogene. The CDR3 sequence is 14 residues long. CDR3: CASSGRGVRTEAFF. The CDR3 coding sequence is TGCGCCAGCAGCGGGCGGGGGGTAAGAACTGAAGCTTTCTTT.

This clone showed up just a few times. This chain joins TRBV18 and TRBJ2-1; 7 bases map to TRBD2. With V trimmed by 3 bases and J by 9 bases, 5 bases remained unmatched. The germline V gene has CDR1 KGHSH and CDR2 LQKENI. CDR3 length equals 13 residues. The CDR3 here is CASSPGLVVEQFF. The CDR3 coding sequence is TGTGCCAGCTCACCCGGACTAGTGGTTGAGCAGTTCTTC.

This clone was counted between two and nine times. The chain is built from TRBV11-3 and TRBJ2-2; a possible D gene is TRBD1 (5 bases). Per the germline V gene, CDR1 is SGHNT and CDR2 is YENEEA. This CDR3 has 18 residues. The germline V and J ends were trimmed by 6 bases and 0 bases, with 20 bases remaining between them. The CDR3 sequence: CASSPAGAWGSNTGELFF. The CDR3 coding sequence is TGTGCCAGCAGTCCCGCCGGTGCGTGGGGCTCGAACACCGGGGAGCTGTTTTTT. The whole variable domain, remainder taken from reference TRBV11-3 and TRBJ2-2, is EAGVVQSPRYKIIEKKQPVAFWCNPISGHNTLYWYLQNLGQGPELLIRYENEEAVDDSQLPKDRFSAERLKGVDSTLKIQPAELGDSAVYLCASSPAGAWGSNTGELFFGEGSRLTVL.

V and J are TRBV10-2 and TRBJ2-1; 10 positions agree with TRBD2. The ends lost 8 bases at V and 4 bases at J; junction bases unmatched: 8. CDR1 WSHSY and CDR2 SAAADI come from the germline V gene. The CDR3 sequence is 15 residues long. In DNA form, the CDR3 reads TGCGCCAGCTCGAAGGGGACTAGCGATTACAATGAGCAGTTCTTC. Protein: CASSKGTSDYNEQFF.

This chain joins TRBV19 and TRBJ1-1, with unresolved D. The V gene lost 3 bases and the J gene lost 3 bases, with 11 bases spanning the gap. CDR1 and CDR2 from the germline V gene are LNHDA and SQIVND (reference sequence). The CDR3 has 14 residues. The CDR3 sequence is CASSIEYRDTEAFF. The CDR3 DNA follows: TGTGCCAGTAGTATTGAATACAGAGACACTGAAGCTTTCTTT.

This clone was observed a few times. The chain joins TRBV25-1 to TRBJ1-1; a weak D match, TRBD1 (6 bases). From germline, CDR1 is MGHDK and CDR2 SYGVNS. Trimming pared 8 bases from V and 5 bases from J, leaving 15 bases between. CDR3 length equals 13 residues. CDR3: CASVSRGRTEAFF. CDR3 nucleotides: TGTGCCAGCGTCAGTCGGGGGCGGACTGAAGCTTTCTTT.

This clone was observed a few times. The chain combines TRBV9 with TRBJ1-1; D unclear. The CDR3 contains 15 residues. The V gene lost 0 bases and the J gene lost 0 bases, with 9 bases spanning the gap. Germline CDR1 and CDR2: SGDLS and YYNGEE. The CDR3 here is CASSVGGHLNTEAFF. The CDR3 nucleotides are TGTGCCAGCAGCGTAGGAGGCCATCTGAACACTGAAGCTTTCTTT.

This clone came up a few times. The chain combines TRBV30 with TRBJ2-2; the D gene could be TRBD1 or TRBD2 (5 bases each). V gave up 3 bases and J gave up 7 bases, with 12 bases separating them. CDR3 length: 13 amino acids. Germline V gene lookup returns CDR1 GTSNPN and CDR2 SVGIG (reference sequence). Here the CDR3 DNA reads TGTGCCTGGAGGGGGGAGTTGGTCGGGGAGCTGTTTTTT. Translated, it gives CAWRGELVGELFF.

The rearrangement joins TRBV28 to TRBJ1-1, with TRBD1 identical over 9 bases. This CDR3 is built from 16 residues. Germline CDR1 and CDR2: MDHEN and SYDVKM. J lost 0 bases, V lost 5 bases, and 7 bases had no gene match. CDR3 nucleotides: TGTGCCAGCAGTCCCGGGACAGGGCGGATGAACACTGAAGCTTTCTTT. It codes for CASSPGTGRMNTEAFF.